The 29 T cell receptor beta chains given below trace back to one sample, sequenced in a study of blood T cell repertoires in COVID-19. Sequenced by immunoSEQ multiplex PCR; TCRdb stores in-frame clones only, minus some. The sample includes some 63,000 clones, around 85% seen only once; the top ten take around 16%. The sequencing input was peripheral blood. The receptors shown here come from a human donor in a cohort sampled during active COVID-19.

The J gene is TRBJ1-2, the V gene TRBV5-6; possibly TRBD1 for D (5 bases). V dropped 4 bases and J dropped 4 bases, with 14 bases sitting between them. CDR1 is SGHDT, CDR2 YYEEEE, per germline. The length of the CDR3 is 14 residues. For the CDR3, the DNA is TGTGCCAGCAGCCCCCCGACAGAACCCTATGGCTACACCTTC. Translation: CASSPPTEPYGYTF.

The chain is built from TRBV5-1 and TRBJ2-1, with 7 bases lining up with TRBD2. V gave up 2 bases and J gave up 4 bases; unmatched junction bases: 12. The CDR3 length is 17 residues. Germline V gives CDR1 SGHRS, CDR2 YFSETQ. The CDR3 nucleotides are TGCGCCAGCAGCTTAAGGACGGGGGGTAGGAGGTACAATGAGCAGTTCTTC. This codes for CASSLRTGGRRYNEQFF.

This clone was seen a few times. The chain joins TRBV6-5 to TRBJ2-2; possibly TRBD1 for D (5 bases). With 7 bases removed from V and 5 bases from J, the gap between germline ends came to 14 bases. Germline assignment: CDR1 MNHEY and CDR2 SVGAGI. The CDR3 spans 14 residues. The CDR3 region is CASTRQSRTGELFF. As DNA, the CDR3 is TGTGCCAGCACCAGACAGTCCCGGACCGGGGAGCTGTTTTTT.

CDR3 coding DNA: TGTGCCAGTAGTATGGGGAGCTCCTACAATGAGCAGTTCTTC. It is translated as CASSMGSSYNEQFF. The rearrangement joins TRBV19 to TRBJ2-1, with D maybe TRBD2 (5 bases). The CDR3 loop spans 14 amino acids. The V end lost 3 bases, the J end lost 0 bases, and 6 bases lay between the germline ends. Germline CDR1 LNHDA, CDR2 SQIVND (reference sequence).

This chain links TRBV7-9 with TRBJ2-5, with 8 bases that match TRBD1. The CDR3 has 16 residues. The J segment lost 1 base and the V segment lost 1 base, leaving 5 bases of the junction unmatched. Germline lookup yields CDR1 SEHNR and CDR2 FQNEAQ (reference sequence). The CDR3 DNA is TGTGCCAGCAGCTTAGACGCCGGGACAGGCCAAGAGACCCAGTACTTC. This gives the protein CASSLDAGTGQETQYF.

V gene TRBV5-1 combines with J gene TRBJ2-3; TRBD1 aligns across 8 bases. The CDR3 is 15 residues long. With 4 bases clipped from V and 0 bases from J, the junction kept 4 bases outside the gene matches. Germline V gene data show CDR1 as SGHRS and CDR2 as YFSETQ. CDR3 sequence: CASSETGASTDTQYF. The CDR3 region has the DNA TGCGCCAGCAGCGAGACAGGGGCGAGCACAGATACGCAGTATTTT.

This sequence joins TRBV7-9 and TRBJ1-2; 7 nucleotides agree with TRBD1. There are 14 residues in the CDR3. The V gene's germline CDR1 is SEHNR and CDR2 FQNEAQ (reference sequence). V shed 3 bases and J 4 bases; nucleotides not matched to a gene: 5. CDR3 sequence reads: CASSLTGNPYGYTF. The CDR3 nucleotides read TGTGCCAGCAGCTTGACAGGGAACCCCTATGGCTACACCTTC.

The J gene is TRBJ1-2, the V gene TRBV10-3; 9 nucleotides line up with TRBD1. The CDR3 runs to 15 residues. Germline values: CDR1 ENHRY, CDR2 SYGVKD. Trimming at V came to 0 bases and at J to 4 bases, leaving 3 bases not matched to a gene. The CDR3 loop is CAISESRGQGYGYTF. CDR3 nucleotide sequence: TGTGCCATCAGTGAGTCCCGGGGACAGGGCTATGGCTACACCTTC.

The chain recombines TRBV6-1 with TRBJ1-2, with D possibly being TRBD1 (5 bases). CDR1 and CDR2 from the germline V gene are MNHNS and SASEGT. CDR3 length: 13 residues. V lost 0 bases to trimming and J lost 7 bases, with 9 bases between them. CDR3 sequence (DNA): TGTGCCAGCAGTGAAGCCGCAGGGTTTGGCTACACCTTC. Its protein product is CASSEAAGFGYTF.

The chain is built from TRBV7-2 and TRBJ1-6; TRBD1 might be the D (5 bases). V lost 6 bases and J 1 base, leaving 7 bases between the germline ends. The length of the CDR3 is 14 residues. Germline assignment: CDR1 SGHTA and CDR2 FQGNSA. The CDR3 region is CASRGGSYNSPLHF. The CDR3 nucleotides are TGTGCCAGCAGGGGGGGGTCCTATAATTCACCCCTCCACTTT.

The chain combines TRBV19 with TRBJ2-1; the D gene is possibly TRBD1 (5 bases). V lost 0 bases and J lost 5, with 14 bases in between. This CDR3 has 16 residues. Germline CDR1 and CDR2: LNHDA and SQIVND (reference sequence). CDR3 DNA sequence: TGTGCCAGTAGTATAGATGCCACAGGTGGCCACAATGAGCAGTTCTTC. Its translation is CASSIDATGGHNEQFF.

The J gene is TRBJ2-3, the V gene TRBV7-7, with 15 bases fitting TRBD2. This CDR3 has 16 amino acids. Germline V gives CDR1 SSHAT, CDR2 FNYEAQ (reference sequence). The trim removed 5 bases at V and 7 bases at J, leaving 7 bases unmatched. For the CDR3, the DNA is TGTGCCAGCAGCCCCTGGACTAGCGGGGGGGCACATACGCAGTATTTT. Amino acids: CASSPWTSGGAHTQYF.

The chain joins TRBV6-5 to TRBJ1-3; a possible D gene is TRBD1 (5 bases). The CDR3 runs to 15 residues. The V end was cut by 8 bases, the J end by 3 bases, with 17 bases between. Per the germline V gene, CDR1 is MNHEY and CDR2 is SVGAGI. The CDR3 loop reads CASSRGTDGGNTIYF. In nucleotides, the CDR3 is TGTGCCAGCTCTCGGGGGACGGATGGTGGAAACACCATATATTTT.

The rearrangement joins TRBV6-5 to TRBJ2-5; 9 bases agree with TRBD1. V lost 6 bases, J lost 3 bases, and 5 bases stayed unmatched. The CDR3 contains 14 residues. Germline CDR1 reads MNHEY; CDR2 reads SVGAGI. Written as DNA, the CDR3 is TGTGCCAGCAGCCGGGACAGGGCGAAAGAGACCCAGTACTTC. As protein: CASSRDRAKETQYF.

V and J are TRBV7-3 and TRBJ1-1, with 9 bases identical to TRBD1. This CDR3 comprises 16 residues. Germline lookup yields CDR1 SGHTA and CDR2 FQGTGA. Losses at the gene ends were 5 bases for V and 1 base for J; bases not matched to a gene: 8. The CDR3 here is CASSHRDRVSNTEAFF. The CDR3 DNA sequence: TGTGCCAGCAGCCACCGGGACAGGGTATCGAACACTGAAGCTTTCTTT.

The rearrangement joins TRBV6-6 to TRBJ2-5; D may be TRBD2 (6 bases). This CDR3 comprises 16 residues. Trimming left V 7 bases short and J 1 base short, with 19 bases between. CDR1 and CDR2 from the germline V gene are MNHNY and SVGAGI (reference sequence). The CDR3 region has the DNA TGTGCCAGCATTCCAGGGTGGGGGGTGCTCCAAGAGACCCAGTACTTC. This translates into CASIPGWGVLQETQYF.

The chain links TRBV7-2 to TRBJ2-1, with 7 bases aligning to TRBD1. CDR3 length: 15 residues. Germline CDR1 is SGHTA and CDR2 is FQGNSA. V was pared by 5 bases and J by 5 bases, with 9 bases of the junction left unmatched. The CDR3: CASSASRGSNNEQFF. The CDR3 DNA follows: TGTGCCAGCAGCGCGAGCAGGGGGTCTAACAATGAGCAGTTCTTC.

This chain's CDR3 is CASSPPGTGGNEQFF. The CDR3 nucleotides are TGTGCCAGCTCACCACCGGGGACAGGGGGGAATGAGCAGTTCTTC. The chain has TRBV18 and TRBJ2-1, with 11 positions matching TRBD1. This CDR3 region has 15 residues. Germline V lookup: CDR1 KGHSH, CDR2 LQKENI. Trimming cost V 0 bases and J 7 bases; bases outside gene matches: 2.

The chain links TRBV11-3 to TRBJ2-7; tentatively, D is TRBD1 (6 bases). Germline values: CDR1 SGHNT, CDR2 YENEEA. V lost 8 bases to trimming and J lost 3 bases, with 17 bases between them. The CDR3 contains 14 residues. In DNA, the CDR3 is TGTGCCAGCGACAGGCGGACTGATTGCTACGAGCAGTACTTC. Protein sequence: CASDRRTDCYEQYF.

This clone was detected only a few times. The J gene is TRBJ1-2, the V gene TRBV7-2; D perhaps matches TRBD1 (6 bases). The V end was cut by 5 bases, the J end by 7 bases, with 14 bases between. This CDR3 region has 13 residues. Germline V gene data show CDR1 as SGHTA and CDR2 as FQGNSA. The CDR3 coding sequence is TGTGCCAGCAGCCGCACAGGGCTCCTTGGCTACACCTTC. Amino acid sequence: CASSRTGLLGYTF. Variable domain in full (rest from reference TRBV7-2 and TRBJ1-2): GAGVSQSPSNKVTEKGKDVELRCDPISGHTALYWYRQSLGQGLEFLIYFQGNSAPDKSGLPSDRFSAERTGGSVSTLTIQRTQQEDSAVYLCASSRTGLLGYTFGSGTRLTVV.

The V gene is TRBV11-2, the J gene TRBJ1-2; weak D call: TRBD1 (5 bases). The germline V gene has CDR1 SGHAT and CDR2 FQNNGV. The ends were cut back, 1 base at V and 5 bases at J, with 11 bases in the middle. The CDR3 sequence is 14 residues long. As DNA, the CDR3 is TGTGCCAGCAGCTTAGGGGGCAGGGTTTATGGCTACACCTTC. Translated, it gives CASSLGGRVYGYTF.

This clone was counted a single time. This chain joins TRBV29-1 and TRBJ1-2, with D possibly TRBD1 on 6 matching bases. The V and J ends lost 7 bases and 2 bases respectively, with 14 bases between them. The CDR3 is 13 residues long. The germline gives CDR1 SQVTM, CDR2 ANQGSEA. Written as DNA, the CDR3 is TGCAGCGCTGGCGGGGGGCAAAACTATGGCTACACCTTC. It codes for CSAGGGQNYGYTF.

The rearrangement joins TRBV7-9 to TRBJ1-4; 9 bases match TRBD1. Germline lookup yields CDR1 SEHNR and CDR2 FQNEAQ (reference sequence). J was trimmed by 8 bases and V by 2 bases; bases with no gene match: 6. There are 15 residues in the CDR3. CDR3 in DNA: TGTGCCAGCAGCTTAAACCGACAGGGGGGAGAAAAACTGTTTTTT. Translation: CASSLNRQGGEKLFF.

V usage is TRBV7-8 and J usage is TRBJ1-5; 9 bases are a match to TRBD1. This CDR3 is built from 15 residues. After removal of 5 bases from V and 3 bases from J, the junction contained 5 bases not matched to a gene. From germline, CDR1 is SGHVS and CDR2 FQNEAQ. CDR3 residues: CASSRTGEFNQPQHF. The CDR3 DNA sequence: TGTGCCAGCAGCCGGACAGGGGAGTTCAATCAGCCCCAGCATTTT.

The chain uses TRBV5-1 and TRBJ2-1; 8 bases map to TRBD2. This CDR3 contains 14 residues. V gave up 2 bases and J gave up 4 bases; unmatched junction bases: 2. Germline CDR1 SGHRS, CDR2 YFSETQ. For the CDR3, the DNA is TGCGCCAGCAGCTTTACTAGCGGATACAATGAGCAGTTCTTC. Translated, it gives CASSFTSGYNEQFF.

The rearrangement links TRBV3-1 (or the pseudogene TRBV3-2) to TRBJ2-1, with TRBD2 identical over 12 bases. Germline lookup yields CDR1 LGHDT and CDR2 YNNKEL (reference sequence). V shed 1 base and J 8 bases; nucleotides not matched to a gene: 12. This CDR3 contains 18 residues. The CDR3 nucleotides read TGTGCCAGCAGCCAAGTATTTCGGACTAGCGGGGTTAACCATGAGCAGTTCTTC. Its translation: CASSQVFRTSGVNHEQFF.

The J gene is TRBJ2-3, the V gene TRBV6-6, with D perhaps TRBD2 (6 bases). V gave up 0 bases and J gave up 5 bases, with 12 bases separating them. From germline, CDR1 is MNHNY and CDR2 SVGAGI (reference sequence). The CDR3 length is 15 residues. CDR3 amino acids: CASSYSLSGVDTQYF. The DNA of the CDR3 is TGTGCCAGCAGTTACTCGCTCTCGGGGGTAGATACGCAGTATTTT.

This chain connects TRBV5-6 to TRBJ2-7; D is possibly TRBD1 (5 bases). Germline V gene sequence: CDR1 SGHDT, CDR2 YYEEEE. This CDR3 contains 12 residues. Trimming removed 0 bases from V and 6 bases from J, with 7 bases in between. CDR3 region: CASSLAGSEQYF. Here the CDR3 DNA reads TGTGCCAGCAGCTTGGCAGGGTCCGAGCAGTACTTC.

The chain joins TRBV7-9 to TRBJ2-5; possible D gene TRBD2, 5 bases. The germline V and J ends were trimmed by 3 bases and 5 bases, with 13 bases remaining between them. Germline lookup yields CDR1 SEHNR and CDR2 FQNEAQ (reference sequence). CDR3 length: 14 amino acids. DNA of the CDR3: TGTGCCAGCAGCTTGACGGGATCCTGGGAGACCCAGTACTTC. Protein: CASSLTGSWETQYF.